This is a list of T cell receptor beta chains from one sample in a study of blood T cell repertoires in COVID-19. Assay used: immunoSEQ multiplex PCR; TCRdb lists only in-frame clones, some missing. The data contain about 200,000 clones, roughly 82% of them singletons. Sequencing was done on a sample of PBMCs or T cells enriched from blood (not recorded which). Every receptor here comes from a man aged 35 to 55 who had recovered from COVID-19. Both conserved end residues are part of each CDR3. Fields, in order: D gene, V gene, CDR3 length, CDR3 protein. The D gene is left open where the match is weak.

>-|TRBV7-2|13
CASSLLTDSPLHF
>TRBD1|TRBV5-1|17
CASSATGTGGLEQPQHF
>TRBD2|TRBV6-5|16
CASSYAGLAVVGELFF
>TRBD1|TRBV24-1|13
CATKQAGGGELFF
>TRBD1|TRBV5-1|15
CASSPVTGTGFGYTF
>-|TRBV28|14
CASRSQRSSYEQYF
>TRBD2|TRBV28|17
CASGSGTSGRGGDTQYF
>TRBD1|TRBV20-1|10
CSQGDYEQYF
>-|TRBV7-8|14
CASSFPARGDTQYF
>-|TRBV21-1|17
CASRERPAAGGLDEQYF
>TRBD2|TRBV9|21
CASSVNLEAPSGSGSYNEQFF
>TRBD2|TRBV7-2|15
CASSLGSGSYNEQFF
>-|TRBV19|13
CASSMRVWNEQFF
>-|TRBV9|13
CASSANTGSEQYF
>-|TRBV12-3/TRBV12-4|12
CASSRQDTEAFF
>-|TRBV27|13
CASSLGQLTEAFF
>-|TRBV4-3|16
CASSQGRNRVNTEAFF
>TRBD2|TRBV7-2|14
CANPPGLADNEQFF
>TRBD2|TRBV25-1|16
CASSEGTSGRTDTQYF
>-|TRBV5-4|16
CASSLISGRSHNEQFF
>-|TRBV5-6|12
CASSLSGDGYTF
>TRBD1|TRBV7-9|14
CASSADRGTSPLHF
>TRBD1|TRBV7-2|13
CASSTTGASPLHF
>TRBD1|TRBV13|14
CASSEGTGGYGYTF